These 31 T cell receptor beta chains were all obtained from the same sample, sequenced in a study of shared clonotypes between healthy human individuals. Measured with immunoSEQ multiplex PCR; TCRdb has only the in-frame clones, and not every one. Of roughly 2.1 million clones listed, about 92% are singletons. Terminally differentiated effector memory CD45RA+ cells were excluded by CCR7 positive selection of CD45RO-negative cells. Input material: naive CD8+ T cells from PBMCs. The receptors derive from a young man in good health. Some clones in this sample may be carry-over from other donors' samples.

The chain carries TRBV18 and TRBJ2-7, with D possibly TRBD2 on 6 matching bases. The CDR3 loop spans 15 amino acids. Trimming removed 4 bases from V and 6 bases from J, with 19 bases in between. Germline CDR1 is KGHSH and CDR2 is LQKENI. CDR3 sequence: CASSHVPLLGGEQYF. For the CDR3, the DNA is TGTGCCAGCTCACACGTCCCCTTGCTGGGAGGCGAGCAGTACTTC. The variable domain in full, completed from reference TRBV18 and TRBJ2-7, reads NAGVMQNPRHLVRRRGQEARLRCSPMKGHSHVYWYRQLPEEGLKFMVYLQKENIIDESGMPKERFSAEFPKEGPSILRIQQVVRGDSAAYFCASSHVPLLGGEQYFGPGTRLTVT.

This rearrangement joins TRBV11-2 to TRBJ2-1, with D perhaps TRBD2 (5 bases). CDR1 and CDR2 (germline): SGHAT, FQNNGV. The CDR3 runs to 18 residues. The V end lost 6 bases, the J end lost 7 bases, and 28 bases lay between the germline ends. The CDR3 reads CASRRSETKGRLGNEQFF. In DNA form, the CDR3 reads TGTGCCAGCAGACGTAGCGAGACTAAAGGTCGCCTGGGGAATGAGCAGTTCTTC.

The count of this clone is one. The chain employs TRBV27 and TRBJ2-3; tentative D call: TRBD2 (5 bases). Between the trimmed V and J ends, which lost 5 bases and 3 bases, there was a span of 12 bases. Germline loops: CDR1 MNHEY, CDR2 SMNVEV (reference sequence). The CDR3 covers 14 residues. Here the CDR3 reads CASSTSDSTDTQYF. CDR3 sequence (DNA): TGTGCCAGCAGTACATCGGACTCAACAGATACGCAGTATTTT.

The rearrangement uses TRBV27 and TRBJ1-5; D possibly corresponds to TRBD1 (5 bases). The CDR3 extends over 14 amino acids. Germline-derived CDR1 and CDR2 are MNHEY and SMNVEV (reference sequence). Trimming took 4 bases from V and 6 from J, leaving 13 bases between them. The CDR3 reads CASSWGDLGQPQHF. In DNA form, the CDR3 reads TGTGCCAGCAGTTGGGGGGATTTGGGTCAGCCCCAGCATTTT.

The chain carries TRBV7-9 and TRBJ1-2; D gene ambiguous. Germline loops: CDR1 SEHNR, CDR2 FQNEAQ (reference sequence). V was trimmed by 5 bases and J by 4 bases, leaving 20 bases between them. The CDR3 length is 16 residues. The CDR3 loop reads CASSLIPISYSYGYTF. The CDR3 bases are TGTGCCAGCAGCCTTATCCCCATCTCGTATTCCTATGGCTACACCTTC.

The chain joins TRBV7-9 to TRBJ2-1; 8 bases map to TRBD1. The CDR3 sequence is 15 residues long. From germline, CDR1 is SEHNR and CDR2 FQNEAQ (reference sequence). The V and J ends lost 4 bases and 2 bases, in that order; junction bases with no gene match: 4. The CDR3 region is CASSYSGGAYNEQFF. As DNA, the CDR3 is TGTGCCAGCAGCTATTCAGGGGGCGCCTACAATGAGCAGTTCTTC.

This sequence joins TRBV6-5 and TRBJ2-7; the D gene is possibly TRBD2 (6 bases). Germline CDR1 and CDR2: MNHEY and SVGAGI. There are 15 residues in the CDR3. Trimming cost V 4 bases and J 3 bases, with 16 bases left between them. In DNA form, the CDR3 reads TGTGCCAGCAGTTTAAACTGGAGGGACCGCTACGAGCAGTACTTC. Translation gives CASSLNWRDRYEQYF.

V usage is TRBV27 and J usage is TRBJ2-5; D not resolved. The germline gives CDR1 MNHEY, CDR2 SMNVEV (reference sequence). The CDR3 contains 14 residues. Trimming cost V 5 bases and J 2 bases, with 12 bases left between them. The DNA for the CDR3 is TGTGCCAGCAGTCTTGACCAGCGACAAGAGACCCAGTACTTC. Residues: CASSLDQRQETQYF.

The chain has TRBV6-6 and TRBJ2-1, with D tentatively TRBD2 (6 bases). This CDR3 has 15 residues. The germline V and J ends were trimmed by 1 base and 10 bases, with 17 bases remaining between them. CDR1 and CDR2 (germline): MNHNY, SVGAGI (reference sequence). CDR3 bases: TGTGCCAGCAGTTACTGGGGGGATTTGGTACGGGAGCAGTTCTTC. This translates into CASSYWGDLVREQFF.

This chain uses TRBV2 with TRBJ2-7; D perhaps matches TRBD1 (5 bases). The CDR3 length is 13 residues. Trimming pared 7 bases from V and 3 bases from J, leaving 13 bases between. Germline CDR1 and CDR2: SNHLY and FYNNEI. The CDR3 region is CASIGHTVYEQYF. CDR3 bases: TGTGCCAGCATAGGACATACTGTCTACGAGCAGTACTTC.

V usage is TRBV6-6 and J usage is TRBJ2-7; D not certain. V lost 1 base to trimming and J lost 2 bases, with 3 bases between them. The length of the CDR3 is 12 residues. CDR1 MNHNY and CDR2 SVGAGI come from the germline V gene (reference sequence). This CDR3 is CASSYLPYEQYF. In DNA form, the CDR3 reads TGTGCCAGCAGTTACTTGCCCTACGAGCAGTACTTC.

The rearrangement links TRBV19 to TRBJ2-1; 7 bases are shared with TRBD1. The CDR3 is 15 residues long. The V and J ends lost 4 bases and 0 bases, in that order; junction bases with no gene match: 3. The germline gives CDR1 LNHDA, CDR2 SQIVND (reference sequence). In DNA, the CDR3 is TGTGCCAGTAGTAAGACAGGGAGCTCCTACAATGAGCAGTTCTTC. Protein: CASSKTGSSYNEQFF. The whole variable domain, filled in from reference TRBV19 and TRBJ2-1, reads DGGITQSPKYLFRKEGQNVTLSCEQNLNHDAMYWYRQDPGQGLRLIYYSQIVNDFQKGDIAEGYSVSREKKESFPLTVTSAQKNPTAFYLCASSKTGSSYNEQFFGPGTRLTVL.

The chain links TRBV19 to TRBJ2-3; D not certain. V shed 7 bases and J shed 4 bases, with 9 bases lying between them. Germline V gene sequence: CDR1 LNHDA, CDR2 SQIVND (reference sequence). The CDR3 runs to 12 residues. The CDR3 region has the DNA TGTGCCAGTACCCTGGGTTCAGATACGCAGTATTTT. Its protein product is CASTLGSDTQYF. The variable domain in full, with the rest retrieved from reference TRBV19 and TRBJ2-3, is DGGITQSPKYLFRKEGQNVTLSCEQNLNHDAMYWYRQDPGQGLRLIYYSQIVNDFQKGDIAEGYSVSREKKESFPLTVTSAQKNPTAFYLCASTLGSDTQYFGPGTRLTVL.

This rearrangement joins TRBV4-2 to TRBJ1-3; D is unresolved. Trimming shortened V by 3 bases and J by 0 bases, and 21 bases separated the two germline ends. The CDR3 totals 19 residues. The germline V gene has CDR1 LGHNA and CDR2 YNFKEQ. CDR3 sequence reads: CASSHSSKDPGPSGNTIYF. CDR3 coding DNA: TGTGCCAGCAGCCATTCAAGCAAGGATCCCGGCCCCTCTGGAAACACCATATATTTT.

CDR3 protein: CASSLSRAAANTGELFF. In DNA form, the CDR3 reads TGTGCCAGCAGTTTATCAAGAGCGGCCGCGAACACCGGGGAGCTGTTTTTT. The chain carries TRBV27 and TRBJ2-2, with D possibly TRBD2 on 5 matching bases. V lost 0 bases, J lost 0 bases, and 11 bases lay in between. CDR3 length: 17 residues. In germline, CDR1 is MNHEY, CDR2 SMNVEV (reference sequence).

The chain couples TRBV6-1 to TRBJ2-7; TRBD1 aligns across 7 bases. The CDR3 has 15 residues. The ends lost 2 bases at V and 4 bases at J; junction bases unmatched: 8. Germline V gene lookup returns CDR1 MNHNS and CDR2 SASEGT. CDR3 residues: CASSELQGPGYEQYF. CDR3 in DNA: TGTGCCAGCAGTGAACTACAGGGGCCAGGGTACGAGCAGTACTTC.

This rearrangement joins TRBV30 to TRBJ2-7; D not resolved. V lost 3 bases and J 0 bases, leaving 6 bases between the germline ends. This CDR3 comprises 12 residues. The germline V gene has CDR1 GTSNPN and CDR2 SVGIG (reference sequence). CDR3 amino acids: CAWSHSSYEQYF. The CDR3, as DNA: TGTGCCTGGAGCCATAGCTCCTACGAGCAGTACTTC.

The rearrangement joins TRBV6-5 to TRBJ1-1, with a possible D match to TRBD1 (5 bases). Per the germline V gene, CDR1 is MNHEY and CDR2 is SVGAGI. The CDR3 length is 15 residues. The V gene lost 1 base and the J gene lost 3 bases, with 12 bases spanning the gap. The CDR3 DNA follows: TGTGCCAGCAGTTACTACCAGGGAACTGACACTGAAGCTTTCTTT. This sequence encodes CASSYYQGTDTEAFF.

The chain is built from TRBV27 and TRBJ1-1; no definite D call. Germline CDR1 reads MNHEY; CDR2 reads SMNVEV (reference sequence). Trimming removed 6 bases at V and 1 base at J, with 12 bases between. The CDR3 has 14 residues. CDR3 coding DNA: TGTGCCAGCAGCGTTTTATATGGGAACACTGAAGCTTTCTTT. Its translation: CASSVLYGNTEAFF.

The chain combines TRBV19 with TRBJ2-5, with D perhaps TRBD2 (6 bases). CDR3 size: 13 residues. Germline loops: CDR1 LNHDA, CDR2 SQIVND (reference sequence). With 5 bases removed from V and 3 bases from J, the gap between germline ends came to 10 bases. The CDR3 is CASSPRGKETQYF. CDR3 sequence (DNA): TGTGCCAGTAGTCCACGGGGGAAAGAGACCCAGTACTTC.

About this clone: This sample includes further DNA sequences coding for the same CDR3. This sequence joins TRBV27 and TRBJ2-6; D gene ambiguous. The CDR3 spans 13 residues. V lost 3 bases, J lost 2 bases, and 2 bases lay in between. The germline V gene encodes CDR1 MNHEY and CDR2 SMNVEV (reference sequence). DNA for the CDR3: TGTGCCAGCAGTTTCCCTGGGGCCAACGTCCTGACTTTC. As protein: CASSFPGANVLTF.

The V gene is TRBV6-4, the J gene TRBJ2-1; no clear D. Trimming left V 6 bases short and J 0 bases short, with 18 bases between. The CDR3 runs 17 residues. In germline, CDR1 is MRHNA, CDR2 SNTAGT. CDR3 amino acids: CASRPRATPSSYNEQFF. CDR3 coding DNA: TGTGCCAGCAGACCCCGGGCTACCCCGAGCTCCTACAATGAGCAGTTCTTC.

The chain uses TRBV5-4 and TRBJ2-7; 11 positions agree with TRBD2. This CDR3 contains 19 residues. Germline V gene sequence: CDR1 SGHNT, CDR2 YYREEE (reference sequence). The V gene end was trimmed by 0 bases and the J gene end by 1 base; junction bases not matched to a gene: 12. The CDR3 sequence is CASSLEGGLAGGPSYEQYF. Here the CDR3 DNA reads TGTGCCAGCAGCTTGGAGGGAGGTTTAGCGGGAGGGCCTTCCTACGAGCAGTACTTC.

The rearrangement links TRBV7-8 to TRBJ1-3; D is perhaps TRBD1 (6 bases). Trimming pared 2 bases from V and 0 bases from J, leaving 14 bases between. This CDR3 has 17 amino acids. Germline V lookup: CDR1 SGHVS, CDR2 FQNEAQ. The CDR3 nucleotides read TGTGCCAGCAGCTTACCTACAGGGCCCTCCTCTGGAAACACCATATATTTT. Encoded protein: CASSLPTGPSSGNTIYF.

As concerns this clone: In the same sample, other DNA sequences code for this CDR3. The chain carries TRBV9 and TRBJ2-1; D tentatively reads TRBD1 or TRBD2 (5 bases each). The germline CDR1 and CDR2 sequences are SGDLS and YYNGEE. The V end was cut by 0 bases, the J end by 1 base, with 8 bases between. The CDR3 totals 15 residues. Here the CDR3 DNA reads TGTGCCAGCAGCGTAGAGGGACGTTCCTACAATGAGCAGTTCTTC. Its translation: CASSVEGRSYNEQFF.

This rearrangement joins TRBV19 to TRBJ2-1, with D possibly TRBD2 on 5 matching bases. Trimming removed 4 bases at V and 0 bases at J, with 10 bases between. The CDR3 is 15 amino acids. Germline-derived CDR1 and CDR2 are LNHDA and SQIVND (reference sequence). CDR3 amino acids: CASSTSEDSYNEQFF. CDR3 bases: TGTGCCAGTAGTACGTCGGAGGACTCCTACAATGAGCAGTTCTTC. Full variable domain (missing parts from reference TRBV19 and TRBJ2-1): DGGITQSPKYLFRKEGQNVTLSCEQNLNHDAMYWYRQDPGQGLRLIYYSQIVNDFQKGDIAEGYSVSREKKESFPLTVTSAQKNPTAFYLCASSTSEDSYNEQFFGPGTRLTVL.

The V and J genes are TRBV5-8 and TRBJ1-1; 8 nucleotides align to TRBD1. The V segment lost 4 bases and the J segment 5 bases; nucleotides outside the gene matches: 4. In germline, CDR1 is SGHTS, CDR2 YDEGEE. The CDR3 is 13 amino acids. The CDR3 nucleotides are TGTGCCAGCAGCCCAAACAGGGGGACTGAAGCTTTCTTT. Translating gives CASSPNRGTEAFF.

The chain combines TRBV5-4 with TRBJ2-7; D gene uncertain. This CDR3 has 12 amino acids. Germline lookup yields CDR1 SGHNT and CDR2 YYREEE (reference sequence). The germline V and J ends were trimmed by 2 bases and 4 bases, with 7 bases remaining between them. DNA of the CDR3: TGTGCCAGCAGCTTTTTGACGTACGAGCAGTACTTC. As protein: CASSFLTYEQYF.

The chain combines TRBV7-2 with TRBJ2-2; possible D gene TRBD2, 6 bases. Germline V gives CDR1 SGHTA, CDR2 FQGNSA. The V and J ends lost 5 bases and 3 bases respectively, with 19 bases between them. The CDR3 runs 17 residues. CDR3 protein: CASSHRLVSGYTGELFF. The CDR3 nucleotides read TGTGCCAGCAGCCACCGTTTGGTTAGCGGATACACCGGGGAGCTGTTTTTT.

The V call is TRBV9, the J call TRBJ1-4; D ambiguous. Trimming removed 0 bases at V and 7 bases at J, with 16 bases between. The length of the CDR3 is 16 residues. CDR1 is SGDLS and CDR2 is YYNGEE in the germline V gene. The CDR3 loop reads CASSVGGPGVAEKLFF. CDR3 sequence (DNA): TGTGCCAGCAGCGTAGGCGGTCCCGGTGTGGCTGAAAAACTGTTTTTT.

The chain links TRBV7-8 to TRBJ2-7; the D is unclear. Germline V gene data show CDR1 as SGHVS and CDR2 as FQNEAQ. This CDR3 comprises 14 residues. Trimming stripped 4 bases from V and 2 bases from J, with 12 bases between. As DNA, the CDR3 is TGTGCCAGCAGCTGGAATGCGGCAGCCTACGAGCAGTACTTC. This codes for CASSWNAAAYEQYF.